The 32 T cell receptor beta chains given below trace back to one sample, sequenced in a study of blood T cell repertoires in COVID-19. This table comes from immunoSEQ multiplex PCR, and its TCRdb copy is limited to in-frame clones, with some not included. The table lists around 200,000 clones, around nine tenths of them singletons, with roughly 3.7% in the top ten. The source material was peripheral blood. These receptors were taken from a man aged 18 to 30 with active or convalescent COVID-19.

V is TRBV5-8 and J is TRBJ1-5, with TRBD1 matching 7 bases. The germline gives CDR1 SGHTS, CDR2 YDEGEE. This CDR3 region has 14 residues. The V gene end was trimmed by 5 bases and the J gene end by 0 bases; junction bases not matched to a gene: 2. CDR3 bases: TGTGCCAGCAGATACAGGGGTAGCAATCAGCCCCAGCATTTT. Translated: CASRYRGSNQPQHF.

The chain is built from TRBV7-2 and TRBJ2-7; weak D call: TRBD1 (6 bases). The CDR3 has 14 amino acids. The V gene's germline CDR1 is SGHTA and CDR2 FQGNSA. The germline V and J ends were trimmed by 5 bases and 3 bases, with 14 bases remaining between them. CDR3 sequence: CASSPRTGYYEQYV. CDR3 DNA sequence: TGTGCCAGCAGCCCCAGAACAGGGTACTACGAGCAGTACGTC.

The rearrangement joins TRBV18 to TRBJ2-5; no clear D gene. V lost 3 bases to trimming and J lost 4 bases, with 9 bases between them. CDR3 length: 13 residues. The germline V gene encodes CDR1 KGHSH and CDR2 LQKENI. The CDR3: CASSPPSVETQYF. CDR3 nucleotides: TGTGCCAGCTCACCGCCGAGCGTAGAGACCCAGTACTTC.

The chain uses TRBV5-3 and TRBJ2-1; possibly TRBD1 for D (6 bases). TRBV5-3 is identified as an open reading frame with a role that is uncertain. The CDR3 runs 17 residues. V dropped 3 bases and J dropped 7 bases, with 23 bases sitting between them. DNA for the CDR3: TGTGCCAGAAGCTCTGAAGTCCGGGGCCGCACAGGGAATGAGCAGTTCTTC. Protein product: CARSSEVRGRTGNEQFF.

This clone was seen once. V usage is TRBV7-7 and J usage is TRBJ2-1; no firm D call. This CDR3 contains 15 residues. Germline V CDR1 and CDR2: SSHAT, FNYEAQ (reference sequence). Trimming took off 1 base at V and 0 bases at J, with 7 bases between the two ends. The CDR3 loop reads CASSLDSSSYNEQFF. CDR3 sequence (DNA): TGTGCCAGCAGCTTAGACTCGAGCTCCTACAATGAGCAGTTCTTC.

The chain carries TRBV29-1 and TRBJ2-5; 7 positions match TRBD2. Trimming cost V 3 bases and J 1 base; bases outside gene matches: 5. Looked up from germline, CDR1 is SQVTM and CDR2 is ANQGSEA. The CDR3 covers 14 residues. The CDR3 protein is CSVEGGETQETQYF. The DNA for the CDR3 is TGCAGCGTTGAGGGGGGGGAAACCCAAGAGACCCAGTACTTC.

This chain links TRBV10-1 with TRBJ2-1; D might be TRBD2 (5 bases). V was clipped by 5 bases and J by 0 bases, with 17 bases between them. Per the germline V gene, CDR1 is WNHNN and CDR2 is SYGVQD (reference sequence). This CDR3 region has 17 residues. CDR3 bases: TGCGCCAGCAGTCCGCCCGAGGGATCCCGCTCCTACAATGAGCAGTTCTTC. Amino acid sequence: CASSPPEGSRSYNEQFF.

This sequence joins TRBV6-5 and TRBJ1-6, with 9 nucleotides matching TRBD1. CDR3 length equals 16 residues. The germline gives CDR1 MNHEY, CDR2 SVGAGI. J gave up 9 bases and V 4 bases, and 10 bases lay outside the gene matches. CDR3: CASSFAAGTGSSPLHF. CDR3 DNA: TGTGCCAGCAGTTTCGCGGCCGGGACAGGGAGTTCACCCCTCCACTTT.

About this clone itself: The identical CDR3 is also encoded by other nucleotide sequences in the sample. The chain is built from TRBV27 and TRBJ1-1, with D unresolved. The CDR3 contains 13 residues. The V end lost 0 bases, the J end lost 5 bases, and 7 bases lay between the germline ends. Germline V gene data show CDR1 as MNHEY and CDR2 as SMNVEV (reference sequence). CDR3 in amino acids: CASSLSRGTEAFF. In DNA form, the CDR3 reads TGTGCCAGCAGTTTATCACGAGGGACTGAAGCTTTCTTT.

Only a few counts were recorded for this clone. The chain employs TRBV29-1 and TRBJ2-1, with TRBD2 matching over 8 bases. There are 13 residues in the CDR3. In germline, CDR1 is SQVTM, CDR2 ANQGSEA. The J segment lost 0 bases and the V segment lost 7 bases, leaving 2 bases of the junction unmatched. The CDR3 coding sequence is TGCAGCGCAACTAGCGGCTCCTACAATGAGCAGTTCTTC. This sequence encodes CSATSGSYNEQFF.

The chain uses TRBV27 and TRBJ2-7; TRBD1 matches 8 bases. Germline V gene lookup returns CDR1 MNHEY and CDR2 SMNVEV (reference sequence). V was pared by 5 bases and J by 6 bases, with 12 bases of the junction left unmatched. This CDR3 is built from 15 residues. CDR3 residues: CASSITGTGGGEQYF. The CDR3 DNA reads as TGTGCCAGCAGTATTACCGGGACAGGAGGTGGCGAGCAGTACTTC.

The chain joins TRBV5-1 to TRBJ2-2; weak D call: TRBD2 (6 bases). CDR3 length: 14 amino acids. Trimming removed 4 bases at V and 9 bases at J, with 16 bases between. Germline CDR1 reads SGHRS; CDR2 reads YFSETQ. CDR3 loop: CASSPSREAWELFF. CDR3 bases: TGCGCCAGCAGCCCCAGTAGGGAGGCCTGGGAGCTGTTTTTT.

This rearrangement joins TRBV18 to TRBJ2-2; 8 nucleotides align to TRBD1. The CDR3 sequence is 15 residues long. Looked up from germline, CDR1 is KGHSH and CDR2 is LQKENI. V lost 3 bases to trimming and J lost 5 bases; unmatched junction nucleotides: 5. CDR3 protein: CASSPRTGRTGELFF. Here the CDR3 DNA reads TGTGCCAGCTCACCCAGGACAGGGAGGACCGGGGAGCTGTTTTTT.

V and J are TRBV6-1 and TRBJ2-1, with 7 bases aligning to TRBD1. The CDR3 runs to 16 residues. Germline V gene lookup returns CDR1 MNHNS and CDR2 SASEGT. The V segment lost 3 bases and the J segment 2 bases; nucleotides outside the gene matches: 7. The DNA for the CDR3 is TGTGCCAGCAGTGACAAGGACAGGCCGACCTACAATGAGCAGTTCTTC. Translated, it gives CASSDKDRPTYNEQFF.

This clone was picked up one time. V gene TRBV29-1 combines with J gene TRBJ2-3, with a weak D call TRBD1 (5 bases). The CDR3 has 12 residues. CDR1 is SQVTM and CDR2 is ANQGSEA in the germline V gene. Trimming took 6 bases from V and 2 from J, leaving 9 bases between them. The CDR3 region is CSVGEPTDTQYF. CDR3 DNA: TGCAGCGTAGGGGAACCCACAGATACGCAGTATTTT.

The J gene is TRBJ1-1, the V gene TRBV5-5; possible D gene TRBD1, 6 bases. CDR3 length: 14 residues. Germline CDR1 SGHKS, CDR2 YYEKEE (reference sequence). Trimming removed 3 bases from V and 4 bases from J, with 13 bases in between. DNA for the CDR3: TGTGCCAGCAGCTGGGGCGGGGGGCCCACTGAAGCTTTCTTT. Translating it yields CASSWGGGPTEAFF.

The V call is TRBV24-1, the J call TRBJ2-7; D is possibly TRBD2 (5 bases). V was cut by 9 bases and J by 2 bases, with 13 bases left in between. The germline V gene has CDR1 KGHDR and CDR2 SFDVKD. The CDR3 sequence is 13 residues long. CDR3 nucleotide sequence: TGTGCCACCGGCATCGGGGATACCTACGAGCAGTACTTC. Its translation: CATGIGDTYEQYF.

As concerns this clone: At one end, the junction sequence differs from germline, possibly due to a read error. This chain uses TRBV7-9 with TRBJ2-1, with D perhaps matching TRBD2 (6 bases). Per germline, CDR1 SEHNR and CDR2 FQNEAQ (reference sequence). CDR3 length: 16 residues. CDR3 residues: CASSLVGGTSDNEQFF. CDR3 nucleotides: TGTGCAAGCAGCTTAGTCGGGGGAACCAGTGACAATGAGCAGTTCTTC.

This chain links TRBV23-1 with TRBJ1-1; D is unclear. TRBV23-1 is flagged as an ORF with uncertain function. CDR3 size: 13 residues. Trimming pared 4 bases from V and 4 bases from J, leaving 10 bases between. CDR3 region: CASSPTRFTEAFF. The CDR3 DNA follows: TGCGCCAGCAGTCCGACGCGGTTCACTGAAGCTTTCTTT.

A remark on this clone: Mismatch with germline at one junction end may stem from a read error. The chain recombines TRBV5-1 with TRBJ1-6; D is possibly TRBD1 (6 bases). CDR3 size: 15 residues. Germline CDR1 and CDR2: SGHRS and YFSETQ. The DNA for the CDR3 is TGCGCCAGCAGCTTATCCGGACAGTATAGTTCACCCCTCCACTTT. Its translation is CASSLSGQYSSPLHF.

The chain combines TRBV5-1 with TRBJ2-7; 8 bases are a match to TRBD2. V lost 4 bases, J lost 0 bases, and 6 bases stayed unmatched. The CDR3 loop spans 15 amino acids. Germline values: CDR1 SGHRS, CDR2 YFSETQ. The DNA of the CDR3 is TGCGCCAGCAGCGAACTAGCGGATTTCTCCTACGAGCAGTACTTC. It yields the protein CASSELADFSYEQYF.

This clone was detected only once. The gene calls are TRBV6-5 and TRBJ2-3; 7 positions agree with TRBD2. Germline CDR1 reads MNHEY; CDR2 reads SVGAGI. Losses at the gene ends were 4 bases for V and 2 bases for J; bases not matched to a gene: 9. The CDR3 totals 16 residues. This CDR3 reads CASSFSSAGNTDTQYF. The CDR3 nucleotides read TGTGCCAGCAGTTTCTCCTCAGCGGGGAACACAGATACGCAGTATTTT.

The V call is TRBV29-1, the J call TRBJ1-5; D possibly corresponds to TRBD1 (5 bases). The germline V gene encodes CDR1 SQVTM and CDR2 ANQGSEA. V lost 2 bases and J 7 bases, leaving 15 bases between the germline ends. The CDR3 length is 14 residues. This CDR3 is CSVELGGRGQPQHF. The CDR3 DNA sequence: TGCAGCGTTGAACTCGGGGGAAGAGGACAGCCCCAGCATTTT. The complete variable domain, with remaining parts taken from reference TRBV29-1 and TRBJ1-5, reads SAVISQKPSRDICQRGTSLTIQCQVDSQVTMMFWYRQQPGQSLTLIATANQGSEATYESGFVIDKFPISRPNLTFSTLTVSNMSPEDSSIYLCSVELGGRGQPQHFGDGTRLSIL.

CDR3 nucleotide sequence: TGTGCCAGCAGCGGGGGGACAGGGAAAAATAATTCACCCCTCCACTTT. Encoded protein: CASSGGTGKNNSPLHF. This chain connects TRBV5-6 to TRBJ1-6; 9 bases are shared with TRBD1. CDR3 length: 16 residues. The germline CDR1 and CDR2 sequences are SGHDT and YYEEEE. The V and J ends lost 4 bases and 5 bases, in that order; junction bases with no gene match: 7.

This clone was seen only a few times. The chain recombines TRBV7-9 with TRBJ2-2; 8 nucleotides align to TRBD1. V lost 3 bases to trimming and J lost 3 bases; unmatched junction nucleotides: 12. The CDR3 sequence is 18 residues long. Germline V CDR1 and CDR2: SEHNR, FQNEAQ (reference sequence). CDR3 in DNA: TGTGCCAGCAGCTTGGAGCCGGGACAGGCGTCGGACACCGGGGAGCTGTTTTTT. It yields the protein CASSLEPGQASDTGELFF.

CDR3 amino acids: CASSEARQGFYGYTF. CDR3 DNA: TGTGCCAGCAGTGAAGCTAGGCAGGGCTTCTATGGCTACACCTTC. The V and J genes are TRBV2 and TRBJ1-2; tentatively, D is TRBD1 (5 bases). Germline V gene sequence: CDR1 SNHLY, CDR2 FYNNEI. This CDR3 has 15 amino acids. V dropped 0 bases and J dropped 4 bases, with 12 bases sitting between them.

V usage is TRBV28 and J usage is TRBJ2-7, with 14 bases fitting TRBD2. The ends lost 6 bases at V and 3 bases at J; junction bases unmatched: 7. Per germline, CDR1 MDHEN and CDR2 SYDVKM. CDR3 length equals 16 residues. Written as DNA, the CDR3 is TGTGCCAGCAGCAAGAGACTAGCGGGGGGGCTCTACGAGCAGTACGTC. It yields the protein CASSKRLAGGLYEQYV.

The gene calls are TRBV7-9 and TRBJ2-2; D possibly corresponds to TRBD1 (6 bases). Trimming took 5 bases from V and 1 from J, leaving 11 bases between them. The germline CDR1 and CDR2 sequences are SEHNR and FQNEAQ (reference sequence). This CDR3 contains 15 residues. The CDR3 spells CASSPGTRNTGELFF. DNA of the CDR3: TGTGCCAGCAGCCCCGGGACAAGGAACACCGGGGAGCTGTTTTTT.

The gene calls are TRBV23-1 and TRBJ1-1; TRBD1 agrees at 9 bases. TRBV23-1 falls under the ORF class, with uncertain function. With 4 bases clipped from V and 0 bases from J, the junction kept 15 bases outside the gene matches. The CDR3 loop spans 19 amino acids. The CDR3 loop is CASSRFPGQGYTMNTEAFF. CDR3 nucleotides: TGCGCCAGCAGTCGGTTTCCGGGACAGGGATATACCATGAACACTGAAGCTTTCTTT.

The chain combines TRBV28 with TRBJ1-5, with D possibly matching TRBD1 (5 bases). This CDR3 has 14 residues. The germline gives CDR1 MDHEN, CDR2 SYDVKM. V dropped 11 bases and J dropped 4 bases, with 18 bases sitting between them. DNA of the CDR3: TGTGCCGATAAACTCACGGGGACTAATCAGCCCCAGCATTTT. It specifies CADKLTGTNQPQHF.

The chain carries TRBV5-1 and TRBJ1-6; no clear D. The CDR3 runs 18 residues. Germline V CDR1 and CDR2: SGHRS, YFSETQ. V gave up 3 bases and J gave up 0 bases, with 16 bases separating them. CDR3 nucleotides: TGCGCCAGCAGCTCATACCCGACATCGAGCTCCTATAATTCACCCCTCCACTTT. This sequence encodes CASSSYPTSSSYNSPLHF.

J is TRBJ1-2 and V is TRBV2; no definite D call. CDR3 length: 13 amino acids. V was clipped by 5 bases and J by 2 bases, with 9 bases between them. CDR1 and CDR2 from the germline V gene are SNHLY and FYNNEI. The CDR3 bases are TGTGCCAGCAGTCGTGACATCAACTATGGCTACACCTTC. This sequence encodes CASSRDINYGYTF. Supplemented by reference TRBV2 and TRBJ1-2, the full variable domain reads EPEVTQTPSHQVTQMGQEVILRCVPISNHLYFYWYRQILGQKVEFLVSFYNNEISEKSEIFDDQFSVERPDGSNFTLKIRSTKLEDSAMYFCASSRDINYGYTFGSGTRLTVV.